A single sample is the source of the 14 T cell receptor beta chains below, sequenced in a study of blood T cell repertoires in COVID-19. Sequenced by immunoSEQ multiplex PCR; TCRdb stores in-frame clones only, minus some. The sample has 350,000 or so clones, about 86% seen once. The sequenced material came from peripheral blood. The receptors derive from a man aged 25 to 40 with active or convalescent COVID-19.

J is TRBJ1-6 and V is TRBV15; D gene uncertain. The V end was cut by 2 bases, the J end by 13 bases, with 12 bases between. The CDR3 loop spans 13 amino acids. The germline V gene has CDR1 LNHNV and CDR2 YYDKDF (reference sequence). The CDR3 is CATSRPQPGPLHF. Written as DNA, the CDR3 is TGTGCCACCAGCAGACCCCAACCGGGTCCCCTCCACTTT.

V is TRBV9 and J is TRBJ2-1, with D uncertain. Per the germline V gene, CDR1 is SGDLS and CDR2 is YYNGEE. V shed 3 bases and J shed 3 bases, with 10 bases lying between them. This CDR3 spans 14 amino acids. CDR3 in amino acids: CASSARSNYNEQFF. CDR3 in DNA: TGTGCCAGCAGCGCCCGGTCCAACTACAATGAGCAGTTCTTC.

The rearrangement joins TRBV18 to TRBJ1-6, with TRBD1 identical over 11 bases. Germline V gene data show CDR1 as KGHSH and CDR2 as LQKENI. The CDR3 sequence is 16 residues long. The J segment lost 10 bases and the V segment lost 3 bases, leaving 8 bases of the junction unmatched. The CDR3 DNA is TGTGCCAGCTCACCCCAGAAGGACAGGGGGCTCTCACCCCTCCACTTT. Residues: CASSPQKDRGLSPLHF.

This clone was counted a few times. This sequence joins TRBV28 and TRBJ2-7; 8 nucleotides line up with TRBD2. The length of the CDR3 is 16 residues. After removal of 5 bases from V and 0 bases from J, the junction contained 9 bases not matched to a gene. The germline CDR1 and CDR2 sequences are MDHEN and SYDVKM. CDR3 sequence: CASSGSGGDTSYEQYF. CDR3 nucleotides: TGTGCCAGCAGTGGGTCCGGGGGGGATACCTCCTACGAGCAGTACTTC. Based on the CDR3 plus reference TRBV28 and TRBJ2-7, the full variable domain is DVKVTQSSRYLVKRTGEKVFLECVQDMDHENMFWYRQDPGLGLRLIYFSYDVKMKEKGDIPEGYSVSREKKERFSLILESASTNQTSMYLCASSGSGGDTSYEQYFGPGTRLTVT.

V and J are TRBV10-3 and TRBJ1-6; D remains unclear. CDR3 length: 14 amino acids. The germline CDR1 and CDR2 sequences are ENHRY and SYGVKD. V was shortened by 2 bases and J by 9 bases, with 11 bases between the two germline ends. CDR3 protein: CAISEGGKGSPLHF. As DNA, the CDR3 is TGTGCCATCAGTGAGGGAGGTAAAGGTTCACCCCTCCACTTT.

V gene TRBV18 combines with J gene TRBJ2-2; 10 positions agree with TRBD1. The germline CDR1 and CDR2 sequences are KGHSH and LQKENI. The CDR3 covers 15 residues. With 4 bases clipped from V and 4 bases from J, the junction kept 3 bases outside the gene matches. The CDR3: CASSHGQGGTGELFF. DNA of the CDR3: TGTGCCAGCTCACATGGACAGGGGGGCACCGGGGAGCTGTTTTTT.

The V and J genes are TRBV5-4 and TRBJ2-3; D may be TRBD1 (9 bases). CDR3 size: 16 residues. V dropped 4 bases and J dropped 1 base, with 16 bases sitting between them. CDR1 is SGHNT, CDR2 YYREEE, per germline (reference sequence). The CDR3 reads CASSREGDRGTDTQYF. The CDR3 nucleotides are TGTGCCAGCAGCCGGGAGGGGGACAGGGGCACAGATACGCAGTATTTT.

The chain recombines TRBV15 with TRBJ1-1; D gene unclear. The CDR3 length is 11 residues. Trimming left V 7 bases short and J 3 bases short, with 6 bases between. Per germline, CDR1 LNHNV and CDR2 YYDKDF (reference sequence). CDR3 DNA sequence: TGTGCCACCATTGGAGACACTGAAGCTTTCTTT. Amino acids: CATIGDTEAFF. Full variable domain (missing parts from reference TRBV15 and TRBJ1-1): DAMVIQNPRYQVTQFGKPVTLSCSQTLNHNVMYWYQQKSSQAPKLLFHYYDKDFNNEADTPDNFQSRRPNTSFCFLDIRSPGLGDTAMYLCATIGDTEAFFGQGTRLTVV.

This clone was recorded once. The rearrangement links TRBV10-3 to TRBJ2-2; the D gene is possibly TRBD2 (6 bases). Looked up from germline, CDR1 is ENHRY and CDR2 is SYGVKD. The CDR3 totals 16 residues. The V end was cut by 0 bases, the J end by 4 bases, with 12 bases between. CDR3 bases: TGTGCCATCAGTGAGTCGGTAGCGGAGAGCACCGGGGAGCTGTTTTTT. Its protein is CAISESVAESTGELFF.

With regard to this clone: Other DNA sequences of this sample code for an identical CDR3. The rearrangement joins TRBV18 to TRBJ2-3, with D possibly matching TRBD2 (6 bases). This CDR3 has 13 residues. Deletions cut 6 bases from V and 5 bases from J, with 12 bases between. CDR1 KGHSH and CDR2 LQKENI come from the germline V gene. The CDR3 DNA follows: TGTGCCAGCTCTCGAGCGGGCGGAGATACGCAGTATTTT. Translated, it gives CASSRAGGDTQYF.

This rearrangement joins TRBV5-5 to TRBJ1-2; D ambiguous. Looked up from germline, CDR1 is SGHKS and CDR2 is YYEKEE (reference sequence). V was cut by 3 bases and J by 4 bases, with 7 bases left in between. The CDR3 loop spans 12 amino acids. The CDR3 is CASSSAVYGYTF. The CDR3 DNA sequence: TGTGCCAGCAGCTCCGCGGTCTATGGCTACACCTTC. Together with reference TRBV5-5 and TRBJ1-2, the CDR3 gives the full variable domain: DAGVTQSPTHLIKTRGQQVTLRCSPISGHKSVSWYQQVLGQGPQFIFQYYEKEERGRGNFPDRFSARQFPNYSSELNVNALLLGDSALYLCASSSAVYGYTFGSGTRLTVV.

The V and J genes are TRBV6-4 and TRBJ2-1, with D perhaps matching TRBD1 (5 bases). This CDR3 comprises 13 residues. The V gene lost 2 bases and the J gene lost 11 bases, with 13 bases spanning the gap. CDR1 is MRHNA and CDR2 is SNTAGT in the germline V gene. CDR3 amino acids: CASSDPRGTKQFF. DNA of the CDR3: TGTGCCAGCAGTGACCCAAGGGGTACGAAGCAGTTCTTC.

J is TRBJ1-1 and V is TRBV4-2; tentatively, D is TRBD1 (6 bases). Germline V gives CDR1 LGHNA, CDR2 YNFKEQ. This CDR3 contains 16 residues. The V and J ends lost 1 base and 0 bases respectively, with 12 bases between them. CDR3 sequence reads: CASSQATGTMNTEAFF. For the CDR3, the DNA is TGTGCCAGCAGCCAAGCAACAGGGACCATGAACACTGAAGCTTTCTTT.

This clone has more than one count but fewer than ten. CDR3 in amino acids: CAIAGTENSPLHF. CDR3 bases: TGTGCCATCGCGGGGACAGAAAATTCACCCCTCCACTTT. This chain links TRBV10-3 with TRBJ1-6; 7 nucleotides align to TRBD1. The junction had 5 bases not matched to a gene; V was cut back by 8 bases and J by 7 bases. There are 13 residues in the CDR3. The germline V gene encodes CDR1 ENHRY and CDR2 SYGVKD.